A single sample is the source of the 29 T cell receptor beta chains below, sequenced in a study of response to subunit inactivated influenza vaccine. TCRdb ran MiXCR on the RT-PCR reads and lists one entry per CDR3 protein. In the table there are roughly 180,000 distinct CDR3 sequences, about 9% of which are singletons. The material sequenced was non-naive T cells sorted from PBMCs, taken on the day of vaccination. These receptors came from a man aged 45-65 years who received an inactivated influenza vaccine.

CDR3 DNA: TGTGCCAGCAGTCAGCGGACAGGGGGGGGTAATGAGCAGTTCTTC. Translation gives CASSQRTGGGNEQFF. The chain uses TRBV12-3 or TRBV12-4 and TRBJ2-1; 10 bases match TRBD1. V shed 5 bases, J shed 7 bases, and the junction held 8 bases outside the gene matches. CDR3 size: 15 residues.

This chain uses TRBV20-1 with TRBJ1-1; tentatively, D is TRBD1 (5 bases). Germline-derived CDR1 and CDR2 are DFQATT and SNEGSKA (reference sequence). CDR3 length: 14 residues. V lost 2 bases and J 4 bases, leaving 14 bases between the germline ends. The CDR3 region is CSARSGWGGTEAFF. The DNA of the CDR3 is TGCAGTGCTAGATCAGGATGGGGCGGCACTGAAGCTTTCTTT.

In this sample, this clonotype turned up a few times. The V and J genes are TRBV6-2 or TRBV6-3 and TRBJ1-3; TRBD1 is a possible D gene (5 bases). The ends were cut back, 4 bases at V and 1 base at J, with 11 bases in the middle. Germline CDR1 is MNHEY and CDR2 is SVGEGT. The CDR3 extends over 15 amino acids. The CDR3 coding sequence is TGTGCCAGCAGTTCGGGACGGTGGTCTGGAAACACCATATATTTT. Encoded protein: CASSSGRWSGNTIYF.

Turning to this clonotype: A read error may produce the germline difference seen at one junction end. The J gene is TRBJ2-3, the V gene TRBV20-1; 9 nucleotides line up with TRBD2. CDR3 size: 16 residues. Germline CDR1 reads DFQATT; CDR2 reads SNEGSKA (reference sequence). This CDR3 reads CCARLGLATATDTQYF. CDR3 DNA sequence: TGCTGTGCTAGGCTTGGACTAGCGACCGCGACAGATACGCAGTATTTT.

This clonotype came up a few times. The chain uses TRBV4-1 and TRBJ2-1, with 7 bases fitting TRBD2. Germline V lookup: CDR1 MGHRA, CDR2 YSYEKL. Losses at the gene ends were 4 bases for V and 4 bases for J; bases not matched to a gene: 7. This CDR3 comprises 15 residues. This CDR3 is CASSLNWGGYNEQFF. The CDR3 nucleotides are TGCGCCAGCAGCCTAAACTGGGGGGGTTACAATGAGCAGTTCTTC.

The rearrangement uses TRBV19 and TRBJ1-5; the D gene is possibly TRBD1 (5 bases). The CDR3 loop spans 17 amino acids. In germline, CDR1 is LNHDA, CDR2 SQIVND (reference sequence). V was shortened by 0 bases and J by 0 bases, with 12 bases between the two germline ends. In DNA form, the CDR3 reads TGTGCCAGTAGTATAGATAGGAGGGGAGATAGCAATCAGCCCCAGCATTTT. Amino acids: CASSIDRRGDSNQPQHF.

This clonotype was seen repeatedly, ten times or more. CDR3 coding DNA: TGTGCCAGCAGCTATGGGACTAGCGGGGCCTACGAGCAGTACTTC. It translates to CASSYGTSGAYEQYF. The V and J genes are TRBV7-6 and TRBJ2-7; 13 bases match TRBD2. Trimming cost V 4 bases and J 2 bases; bases outside gene matches: 2. Germline CDR1 reads SGHVS; CDR2 reads FNYEAQ. This CDR3 has 15 amino acids.

The sample holds a few counts of this clonotype. J is TRBJ2-1 and V is TRBV7-2, with unresolved D. The CDR3 consists of 11 residues. With 5 bases removed from V and 8 bases from J, the gap between germline ends came to 7 bases. From germline, CDR1 is SGHTA and CDR2 FQGNSA. The CDR3, as DNA: TGTGCCAGCAGCGCGTTTTATGAGCAGTTCTTC. This gives the protein CASSAFYEQFF.

This clonotype was found a few times. The chain couples TRBV7-9 to TRBJ2-7, with D perhaps TRBD2 (6 bases). Germline CDR1 and CDR2: SEHNR and FQNEAQ (reference sequence). The length of the CDR3 is 13 residues. V lost 1 base, J lost 2 bases, and 6 bases lay in between. CDR3 amino acids: CASSLERAYEQYF. CDR3 bases: TGTGCCAGCAGCTTAGAGCGGGCCTACGAGCAGTACTTC.

In this sample, this clonotype turned up a few times. This sequence joins TRBV12-3 or TRBV12-4 and TRBJ1-5; 7 nucleotides align to TRBD1. The junction had 4 bases not matched to a gene; V was cut back by 5 bases and J by 0 bases. This CDR3 region has 15 residues. Here the CDR3 reads CASSPGTDSNQPQHF. The CDR3, as DNA: TGTGCCAGCAGTCCCGGGACAGATAGCAATCAGCCCCAGCATTTT.

This clonotype turned up a few times. The rearrangement joins TRBV2 to TRBJ1-1, with unresolved D. Germline loops: CDR1 SNHLY, CDR2 FYNNEI. This CDR3 region has 15 residues. V was pared by 5 bases and J by 0 bases, with 13 bases between. The CDR3 DNA reads TGTGCCAGCAGTCCGGAATTTGGGCTGAACACTGAAGCTTTCTTT. Protein: CASSPEFGLNTEAFF.

This clonotype showed up many times. DNA of the CDR3: TGTGCCAGCAGTTATATATCGTCCTCAACCCAGCCCGGGGCCAACGTCCTGACTTTC. Translated, it gives CASSYISSSTQPGANVLTF. This chain connects TRBV6-5 to TRBJ2-6; no definite D call. The CDR3 totals 19 residues. The V gene's germline CDR1 is MNHEY and CDR2 SVGAGI. V lost 3 bases to trimming and J lost 4 bases, with 22 bases between them.

V is TRBV3-1 and J is TRBJ1-2, with a tentative D call TRBD1 (6 bases). Germline loops: CDR1 LGHDT, CDR2 YNNKEL (reference sequence). V dropped 1 base and J dropped 4 bases, with 13 bases sitting between them. This CDR3 comprises 15 residues. As DNA, the CDR3 is TGTGCCAGCAGCCAAGGCCCTACAGGGCTCTATGGCTACACCTTC. Amino acids: CASSQGPTGLYGYTF.

This clonotype was counted at least ten times. The chain employs TRBV7-9 and TRBJ1-2; 8 nucleotides align to TRBD1. V lost 5 bases, J lost 11 bases, and 13 bases stayed unmatched. The CDR3 consists of 14 residues. Germline V gene data show CDR1 as SEHNR and CDR2 as FQNEAQ (reference sequence). The CDR3 nucleotides read TGTGCCAGCAGCCGATTTATTGACAGGGGACCTTACACCTTC. Translation gives CASSRFIDRGPYTF. The full variable domain, with the rest looked up from reference TRBV7-9 and TRBJ1-2, is DTGVSQNPRHKITKRGQNVTFRCDPISEHNRLYWYRQTLGQGPEFLTYFQNEAQLEKSRLLSDRFSAERPKGSFSTLEIQRTEQGDSAMYLCASSRFIDRGPYTFGSGTRLTVV.

This clonotype was observed many times. The chain joins TRBV7-6 to TRBJ2-3; 11 bases are a match to TRBD2. Trimming removed 1 base from V and 4 bases from J; junction bases left unmatched: 7. The CDR3 has 17 residues. Germline V gene sequence: CDR1 SGHVS, CDR2 FNYEAQ. The chain's CDR3 is CASSLVLAGVGADTQYF. DNA of the CDR3: TGTGCCAGCAGCTTAGTACTAGCGGGAGTAGGGGCAGATACGCAGTATTTT.

Ten or more counts support this clonotype. The chain carries TRBV28 and TRBJ1-1; no definite D call. Germline V gives CDR1 MDHEN, CDR2 SYDVKM. This CDR3 is 14 amino acids long. With 0 bases removed from V and 2 bases from J, the gap between germline ends came to 7 bases. The CDR3 DNA reads as TGTGCCAGCAGTTTATGGCCGGCAAACACTGAAGCTTTCTTT. Its protein is CASSLWPANTEAFF. The entire variable domain, with the rest obtained from reference TRBV28 and TRBJ1-1, is as follows: DVKVTQSSRYLVKRTGEKVFLECVQDMDHENMFWYRQDPGLGLRLIYFSYDVKMKEKGDIPEGYSVSREKKERFSLILESASTNQTSMYLCASSLWPANTEAFFGQGTRLTVV.

This clonotype was counted ten times or more. The chain carries TRBV15 and TRBJ1-2, with D uncertain. There are 14 residues in the CDR3. The V gene's germline CDR1 is LNHNV and CDR2 YYDKDF (reference sequence). V lost 0 bases, J lost 2 bases, and 7 bases lay in between. The CDR3 DNA is TGTGCCACCAGCAGAGATCCGGGGAACTATGGCTACACCTTC. Amino acids: CATSRDPGNYGYTF.

J is TRBJ1-1 and V is TRBV20-1, with D tentatively TRBD1 (6 bases). The CDR3 runs 17 residues. Germline V lookup: CDR1 DFQATT, CDR2 SNEGSKA (reference sequence). Deletions cut 0 bases from V and 1 base from J, with 18 bases between. The CDR3 spells CSARDQWGQGSNTEAFF. Here the CDR3 DNA reads TGCAGTGCTAGAGATCAGTGGGGCCAGGGGTCGAACACTGAAGCTTTCTTT.

This clonotype was picked up many times. The chain recombines TRBV7-9 with TRBJ1-1; D possibly corresponds to TRBD1 (5 bases). The CDR3 sequence is 15 residues long. The V gene's germline CDR1 is SEHNR and CDR2 FQNEAQ (reference sequence). Trimming cost V 5 bases and J 3 bases, with 16 bases left between them. CDR3 DNA sequence: TGTGCCAGCAGCCGAGGGGCCGGGGCCGACACTGAAGCTTTCTTT. Translation: CASSRGAGADTEAFF.

This clonotype appeared many times. The chain is built from TRBV3-1 and TRBJ2-5; 12 nucleotides match TRBD2. The V gene end was trimmed by 4 bases and the J gene end by 12 bases; junction bases not matched to a gene: 6. Germline V gene lookup returns CDR1 LGHDT and CDR2 YNNKEL (reference sequence). CDR3 length: 13 amino acids. The CDR3 protein is CASSPGLAGSEYF. Written as DNA, the CDR3 is TGTGCCAGCAGCCCTGGACTAGCGGGGAGTGAGTACTTC.

V gene TRBV20-1 combines with J gene TRBJ2-7, with 10 bases aligning to TRBD2. This CDR3 spans 16 amino acids. CDR1 and CDR2 (germline): DFQATT, SNEGSKA (reference sequence). V shed 3 bases, J shed 4 bases, and the junction held 12 bases outside the gene matches. CDR3: CSARGTSEGLGYEQYF. DNA for the CDR3: TGCAGTGCTAGGGGGACTAGCGAGGGGTTGGGTTACGAGCAGTACTTC.

Only a few counts were recorded for this clonotype. The rearrangement uses TRBV12-3 or TRBV12-4 and TRBJ1-5; a weak D match, TRBD1 (6 bases). The ends were cut back, 2 bases at V and 5 bases at J, with 16 bases in the middle. The CDR3 runs 16 residues. CDR3 coding DNA: TGTGCCAGCAGTTTATCAGGGGTCTGGACGGATCAGCCCCAGCATTTT. Translation gives CASSLSGVWTDQPQHF.

The CDR3 coding sequence is TGCAGTGCTAGAGATGGGCGAAGCGGGAGACCCTACAATGAGCAGTTCTTC. It codes for CSARDGRSGRPYNEQFF. V is TRBV20-1 and J is TRBJ2-1; 8 nucleotides align to TRBD2. The CDR3 covers 17 residues. Germline loops: CDR1 DFQATT, CDR2 SNEGSKA (reference sequence). The V segment lost 0 bases and the J segment 2 bases; nucleotides outside the gene matches: 9.

This clonotype was found a few times. The V and J genes are TRBV18 and TRBJ2-1, with D unclear. Germline loops: CDR1 KGHSH, CDR2 LQKENI. This CDR3 is built from 14 residues. V was trimmed by 1 base and J by 8 bases, leaving 12 bases between them. As DNA, the CDR3 is TGTGCCAGCTCACCACAGACAATGGGCTATGAGCAGTTCTTC. The encoded protein is CASSPQTMGYEQFF.

This chain connects TRBV12-3 or TRBV12-4 to TRBJ1-2, with 10 bases aligning to TRBD1. The CDR3 length is 15 residues. Trimming cost V 4 bases and J 4 bases; bases outside gene matches: 6. Here the CDR3 reads CASSSRQGALYGYTF. The CDR3 DNA follows: TGTGCCAGCAGTTCCCGACAGGGGGCCCTCTATGGCTACACCTTC.

This chain links TRBV4-3 with TRBJ1-1; TRBD1 agrees at 10 bases. The J segment lost 4 bases and the V segment lost 4 bases, leaving 9 bases of the junction unmatched. Germline V gene data show CDR1 as LGHNA and CDR2 as YSLEER. The CDR3 runs 16 residues. CDR3 nucleotide sequence: TGCGCCAGCAGCCTCGACAGGGGGCGCCGGAGCACTGAAGCTTTCTTT. It translates to CASSLDRGRRSTEAFF.

CDR3 nucleotide sequence: TGTGCCGTAACAGGGGGCACTAACTCTGGGGCCAACGTCCTGACTTTC. Translation: CAVTGGTNSGANVLTF. This sequence joins TRBV10-3 and TRBJ2-6, with TRBD1 identical over 9 bases. Germline V CDR1 and CDR2: ENHRY, SYGVKD. The CDR3 runs to 16 residues. Trimming removed 11 bases from V and 0 bases from J; junction bases left unmatched: 8.

This clonotype was observed many times. The rearrangement uses TRBV7-8 and TRBJ1-5; weak D call: TRBD1 (5 bases). The V end lost 2 bases, the J end lost 0 bases, and 11 bases lay between the germline ends. CDR3 length: 16 residues. The germline gives CDR1 SGHVS, CDR2 FQNEAQ. CDR3 in DNA: TGTGCCAGCAGCTTATTTGCAGGGACTAGCAATCAGCCCCAGCATTTT. This gives the protein CASSLFAGTSNQPQHF.

The V gene is TRBV4-3, the J gene TRBJ1-1, with no clear D. Germline V gene data show CDR1 as LGHNA and CDR2 as YSLEER. Deletions cut 0 bases from V and 2 bases from J, with 19 bases between. The CDR3 totals 18 residues. The chain's CDR3 is CASSQERPGNRANTEAFF. The CDR3 DNA follows: TGCGCCAGCAGCCAAGAGAGACCGGGTAACAGAGCTAACACTGAAGCTTTCTTT.